This TCR beta chain came from a study of cytomegalovirus exposure and HLA in healthy donors. Donors came from a validation cohort of some 110 subjects, distinct from the first 666-subject cohort. Overall study findings and caveats: It was reported that the classifier diagnosed cytomegalovirus status with high specificity and sensitivity in both the original and validation cohorts.

Germline CDR1 and CDR2: MNHEY and SVGAGI. The CDR3 extends over 15 amino acids. The ends lost 0 bases at V and 4 bases at J; junction bases unmatched: 4. To note about this clone: Its cognate antigen is unknown. The sample contains more than one DNA sequence encoding this CDR3.

Profiled with immunoSEQ multiplex PCR; TCRdb holds only in-frame clones, not every one. The table lists about 360,000 clones, 75% to 90% of them singletons. The TCR comes from a woman aged 18-29 years in good health and CMV-seronegative. Sequencing was performed on PBMCs. V is TRBV6-5 and J is TRBJ2-7; TRBD1 agrees at 9 bases. The CDR3 DNA sequence: TGTGCCAGCAGTTACTCCGGGACAGGGTCGTACGAGCAGTACTTC. The encoded protein is CASSYSGTGSYEQYF.